This T cell receptor beta chain was profiled in a study of blood T cell repertoires in COVID-19 (dated by TCRdb to about 2020). For the study in its entirety: The collaborator samples originated in the United States, Italy and Spain and spanned the acute and convalescent phases of COVID-19. The repertoires were released in a freely available public database intended as a resource for research on the immune response to SARS-CoV-2. Where available, HLA class I and class II types were obtained from metadata supplied by the sample provider rather than from assay-based typing. Deeply sampled blood TCRbeta repertoires from subjects exposed to, actively infected with, or recovered from COVID-19 were included in the dataset. Nearly every sample came with metadata listing a de-identified subject ID, COVID-19 status, age in years and sex. The material from the prospective study consisted of cDNA or gDNA derived from T cells, B-cell-depleted T cells, or PBMCs. Samples came from the ongoing ImmuneRACE study (first 160 participants) plus 1,254 subjects from 6 global collaborators. What the authors observed across the whole study: Clinical and demographic metadata were provided uncurated, with the amount varying by source and participant.

V is cut by 5 bases and J by 0 bases, and the space between the germline ends is 7 bases. CDR1 and CDR2 are read off the germline V gene (reference sequence) as LGHDT and YNNKEL. From its cysteine to its phenylalanine, the CDR3 spans 13 amino acids. Of all the DNA, just the CDR3 is kept, 39 bases in frame from base 1. TCRbeta CDR3 regions were amplified from genomic DNA by means of the immunoSEQ Assay, a bias-controlled multiplex PCR. Processing in the source paper ran as follows. The number of nucleated cells in each sample was estimated from the amplification of reference gene primers within the assay. Sequence reads were collapsed and filtered to measure the absolute abundance of every unique TCRbeta CDR3 rearrangement. For each sample, productive Simpson clonality was calculated as the square root of Simpson's diversity index across productive rearrangements. The table comes from immuneACCESS by way of TCRdb, which keeps in-frame sequences with V and J called. Part of the clones is missing from these tables; in studies checked, under half for an unresolved V gene and the rest for unknown reasons. That table supplies the V and J calls and clone size; D and trimming were determined from the DNA. Recorded for this sample are roughly 350,000 clones; approximately 89% of them occurred a single time. Of the sample, more than 9% falls within the top ten clones.

One collaborating source in Seattle enrolled patients while the patients were actively infected and followed the patients over time throughout the course of disease. Collaborating institutions collected whole blood in K2EDTA tubes following their own protocols. Collaborator samples were shipped for TCRbeta analysis as frozen whole blood, isolated PBMCs, or DNA extracted from either sample type. As concerns this clone: Its target antigen remains unknown. Nothing much larger sits one base from this clone, and base qualities are not available.

The TCR originated in a woman in her twenties or thirties with COVID-19, enrolled during active disease. What was sequenced was peripheral blood. The sequence is built from TRBV3-1 (or the pseudogene TRBV3-2) and TRBJ1-2, and perhaps TRBD1 as D gene, on 5 matching bases. The CDR3 is CASSRGSNYGYTF. The DNA is as follows: TGTGCCAGCAGCAGGGGTTCTAACTATGGCTACACCTTC.